Each of the 8 T cell receptor beta chains below was sequenced from the same sample in a study of cytomegalovirus exposure and HLA in healthy donors. PCR primers comprised 60 Vbeta and 13 Jbeta primers. Profiled with immunoSEQ multiplex PCR; TCRdb holds only in-frame clones, not every one. The table lists 85,000 to 100,000 clones, approximately 63% of them singletons, with approximately 6% in the top ten. Sequencing was carried out using PBMCs. The origin of the receptors is a woman aged 25-40 years in good health and CMV-seronegative.

V usage is TRBV19 and J usage is TRBJ2-3; TRBD2 agrees at 14 bases. Germline V gene lookup returns CDR1 LNHDA and CDR2 SQIVND (reference sequence). This CDR3 comprises 13 residues. V was pared by 5 bases and J by 12 bases, with 4 bases of the junction left unmatched. The CDR3 spells CASSAGLAGAQYF. CDR3 sequence (DNA): TGTGCCAGTAGTGCGGGACTAGCGGGAGCACAGTATTTT.

The chain uses TRBV5-1 and TRBJ2-3, with TRBD2 matching 7 bases. The CDR3 loop spans 11 amino acids. Germline lookup yields CDR1 SGHRS and CDR2 YFSETQ. V was pared by 5 bases and J by 14 bases, with 8 bases of the junction left unmatched. CDR3 region: CASSAGASRYF. CDR3 in DNA: TGCGCCAGCAGTGCGGGAGCTAGCAGGTATTTT.

V gene TRBV5-8 combines with J gene TRBJ2-5, with 11 bases that match TRBD1. Germline V gives CDR1 SGHTS, CDR2 YDEGEE. V gave up 5 bases and J gave up 4 bases; unmatched junction bases: 4. The CDR3 sequence is 14 residues long. The DNA for the CDR3 is TGTGCCAGCAGAGGGACAGGGGGATCAGAGACCCAGTACTTC. It translates to CASRGTGGSETQYF.

Ten or more counts support this clone. The CDR3 reads CARSPNQRGYNEQFF. CDR3 in DNA: TGTGCCAGAAGTCCCAACCAGCGGGGATACAATGAGCAGTTCTTC. The chain joins TRBV5-3 to TRBJ2-1; 7 bases map to TRBD2. TRBV5-3 is designated an ORF whose function remains uncertain. The CDR3 contains 15 residues. The junction had 9 bases not matched to a gene; V was cut back by 5 bases and J by 4 bases.

This clone was observed a handful of times. Other DNA sequences from this sample encode an identical CDR3 as well. The chain joins TRBV7-2 to TRBJ2-7; the match to TRBD1 covers 10 bases. From germline, CDR1 is SGHTA and CDR2 FQGNSA. CDR3 length: 15 amino acids. Unmatched junction bases numbered 8, after V lost 5 bases and J lost 4 bases. DNA for the CDR3: TGTGCCAGCAGCCCCCGGACAGGGGGAGAGTACGAGCAGTACTTC. As protein: CASSPRTGGEYEQYF.

The rearrangement uses TRBV19 and TRBJ1-5; D is unclear. Germline-derived CDR1 and CDR2 are LNHDA and SQIVND (reference sequence). The CDR3 totals 16 residues. The ends were cut back, 3 bases at V and 0 bases at J, with 12 bases in the middle. Written as DNA, the CDR3 is TGTGCCAGTAGTATGGAGTATCCAGATAGCAATCAGCCCCAGCATTTT. It codes for CASSMEYPDSNQPQHF.

This clone appeared a few times. The rearrangement uses TRBV11-1 and TRBJ1-1; TRBD1 aligns across 7 bases. Losses at the gene ends were 5 bases for V and 4 bases for J; bases not matched to a gene: 10. The CDR3 totals 15 residues. Looked up from germline, CDR1 is SGHAT and CDR2 is FQDESV (reference sequence). CDR3 region: CASSQTDRASTEAFF. The CDR3 DNA is TGTGCCAGCAGCCAAACAGACAGGGCAAGCACTGAAGCTTTCTTT.

The chain recombines TRBV28 with TRBJ2-3; 11 bases are shared with TRBD2. The V gene's germline CDR1 is MDHEN and CDR2 SYDVKM. The CDR3 length is 15 residues. Unmatched junction bases numbered 8, after V lost 6 bases and J lost 6 bases. The CDR3 nucleotides read TGTGCCAGCAGGGTATTAGCGGGAGGGGGGGATACGCAGTATTTT. Translated, it gives CASRVLAGGGDTQYF.